The entry that follows covers one T cell receptor beta chain sequence. No antigen is known for it. These data come from a study of cytomegalovirus exposure and HLA in healthy donors. Study-wide points: In a later analysis, a missense DCLRE1C variant was linked to TCR beta V- and J-gene trimming.

The CDR3 has 16 residues. CDR1 is MDHEN and CDR2 is SYDVKM in the germline V gene. V gave up 7 bases and J gave up 4 bases; unmatched junction bases: 15. 60 Vbeta and 13 Jbeta primers were used in PCR. Produced via immunoSEQ multiplex PCR; TCRdb's table is partial and in-frame only. In the table there are 100,000 to 150,000 clones, over 70% of which are singletons. What was sequenced was PBMCs. The chain employs TRBV28 and TRBJ1-1; TRBD1 matches 7 bases. This receptor was identified in a woman aged 50 to 60 in good health and CMV-seronegative. The DNA of the CDR3 is TGTGCCAGCACCCTCCCGTTGCAGGGGGGACGCACTGAAGCTTTCTTT. Translation: CASTLPLQGGRTEAFF.